Described below is a single T cell receptor beta chain sequence and its context. During active infection, Seattle patients enrolled and were then monitored through disease. Here immunoSEQ multiplex PCR was the method, and the copy in TCRdb shows in-frame clones only, minus some. The sample carries a few hundred thousand clones, around 87% recorded once. Germline V CDR1 and CDR2: SNHLY, FYNNEI. Trimming pared 5 bases from V and 1 base from J, leaving 14 bases between. CDR3 size: 15 residues. This specimen belongs to a study of blood T cell repertoires in COVID-19. Study details: The study drew acute and convalescent COVID-19 samples from the United States, Italy and Spain. PBMCs, B-cell-depleted T cells, or T cells provided the cDNA or gDNA that made up the material.

The receptor was isolated from a woman younger than 45 with COVID-19, enrolled during active disease. The sequenced sample was peripheral blood. V is TRBV2 and J is TRBJ1-1; TRBD1 might be the D (6 bases). The CDR3 here is CASSIIPGQNTEAFF. The CDR3 DNA sequence: TGTGCCAGCAGTATTATCCCGGGACAGAACACTGAAGCTTTCTTT.